This T cell receptor (beta chain) derives from a study of T cell responses to AZD1222 COVID-19 vaccine. Produced via immunoSEQ multiplex PCR; TCRdb's table is partial and in-frame only. Altogether 130,000 or so clones are present, more than 80% being singletons, with the ten largest covering over 0.9%. General study findings and limits: Only a handful of AZD1222 recipients, more than 5 in all, had baseline seropositivity. The CD4 TCRs associated with vaccination extended across spike and predominated at 160-218 and 743-854. Spike-specific TCR breadth rose after two AZD1222 doses, and depth rose as well. Clonal diversity was possibly underestimated, and white British individuals and females predominated among donors.

On this clone: Its matching antigen is unknown.

Germline assignment: CDR1 SGHNT and CDR2 YYREEE (reference sequence). Trimming took off 7 bases at V and 5 bases at J, with 17 bases between the two ends. The length of the CDR3 is 14 residues. The origin of this receptor is an adult in good health. This specimen consisted of peripheral blood, obtained on day 0 of MenACWY control vaccination. This chain joins TRBV5-4 and TRBJ2-3, with D perhaps TRBD1 (6 bases). The CDR3 nucleotides are TGTGCCAGCGGCCGGGACCCAGGGGTAGATACGCAGTATTTT. Encoded protein: CASGRDPGVDTQYF.